What follows is one T cell receptor (beta chain) and its context. With random hexamers, 0.5 to 1 ug RNA was reverse transcribed. TCRdb reprocessed the immunoSEQ multiplex PCR reads with MiXCR, giving one entry per CDR3 protein. This sample yields about 210,000 distinct CDR3 sequences, of which roughly 95% are seen a single time; approximately 0.094% belongs to the top ten. This specimen belongs to a study of CD8 T cells in Susac syndrome. CDR1 is LGHDT and CDR2 is YNNKEL in the germline V gene (reference sequence). This CDR3 spans 14 amino acids. V shed 3 bases and J shed 4 bases, with 12 bases lying between them.

Sequences were obtained from CD4+ T cells from PBMCs. The origin of this receptor is a human donor in good health. This chain joins TRBV3-1 and TRBJ1-2; no clear D gene. CDR3 region: CASSQRGEGYGYTF. In DNA, the CDR3 is TGTGCCAGCAGCCAGCGCGGGGAGGGCTATGGCTACACCTTC. The full variable domain, rest sourced from reference TRBV3-1 and TRBJ1-2, is DTAVSQTPKYLVTQMGNDKSIKCEQNLGHDTMYWYKQDSKKFLKIMFSYNNKELIINETVPNRFSPKSPDKAHLNLHINSLELGDSAVYFCASSQRGEGYGYTFGSGTRLTVV.